Listed below are T cell receptor beta chains from one sample, sequenced in a study of blood T cell repertoires in COVID-19. Using immunoSEQ multiplex PCR, the repertoire was profiled, and TCRdb retains in-frame clones only, with some absent. The top ten hold roughly 7.1% of the sample, which has fewer than 200,000 clones, roughly four fifths seen once. Sequenced: peripheral blood. The receptors shown here come from a man aged 40-50 years who had recovered from COVID-19. Both conserved end residues are part of each CDR3. The order of the fields is clone size, V gene, D gene, J gene, CDR3 DNA, CDR3 protein. D genes are given only for firm matches. Clone size, where shown, is once, few, many, or a class for clones that have expanded.

clone size: once; V gene: TRBV19; D gene: TRBD1; J gene: TRBJ2-4; CDR3 DNA: TGTGCCAGTAGTATATACCCCCGGGACAGGGCCGGAACCAAAAACATTCAGTACTTC; CDR3 protein: CASSIYPRDRAGTKNIQYF
clone size: few; V gene: TRBV25-1; D gene: TRBD1; J gene: TRBJ1-6; CDR3 DNA: TGTGCCAGCAGTGAATGGGACAGCCTATCACCCCTCCACTTT; CDR3 protein: CASSEWDSLSPLHF
clone size: -; V gene: TRBV4-3; D gene: -; J gene: TRBJ2-3; CDR3 DNA: TGCGCCAGCAGCCAGCAAGCGCGGGGAGATACGCAGTATTTT; CDR3 protein: CASSQQARGDTQYF
clone size: few; V gene: TRBV6-6; D gene: TRBD2; J gene: TRBJ2-7; CDR3 DNA: TGTGCCAGCAGTCTTAGTCCCGGGACTAGCAACAGCGAGCAGTACTTC; CDR3 protein: CASSLSPGTSNSEQYF
clone size: once; V gene: TRBV29-1; D gene: -; J gene: TRBJ2-1; CDR3 DNA: TGCAGCGTCCCACTAGCTGCTTTGTCTGAGCAGTTCTTC; CDR3 protein: CSVPLAALSEQFF
clone size: -; V gene: TRBV9; D gene: TRBD1; J gene: TRBJ1-6; CDR3 DNA: TGTGCCAGCAGCGTAGTAGGACAGGGGGATTCACCCCTCCACTTT; CDR3 protein: CASSVVGQGDSPLHF
clone size: -; V gene: TRBV29-1; D gene: -; J gene: TRBJ2-7; CDR3 DNA: TGCAGCGCCAAGACAGTATACGAGCAGTACTTC; CDR3 protein: CSAKTVYEQYF
clone size: -; V gene: TRBV2; D gene: -; J gene: TRBJ2-1; CDR3 DNA: TGTGCCAGCAGTTCGCTCGACCCCGGGAATGAGCAGTTCTTC; CDR3 protein: CASSSLDPGNEQFF
clone size: -; V gene: TRBV6-1; D gene: -; J gene: TRBJ2-7; CDR3 DNA: TGTGCCAGCAGTGAACAGCCGGACCCACCGGGATACGAGCAGTACTTC; CDR3 protein: CASSEQPDPPGYEQYF
clone size: -; V gene: TRBV3-1/TRBV3-2; D gene: -; J gene: TRBJ2-7; CDR3 DNA: TGTGCCAGCAGGAAACGGGAGCCGTCCTACGAGCAGTACTTC; CDR3 protein: CASRKREPSYEQYF
clone size: few; V gene: TRBV30; D gene: -; J gene: TRBJ2-7; CDR3 DNA: TGTGCCTGGAGTGCTCAGGTAGGCGAGCAGTACTTC; CDR3 protein: CAWSAQVGEQYF
clone size: -; V gene: TRBV5-1; D gene: TRBD2; J gene: TRBJ2-5; CDR3 DNA: TGCGCCAGCAGAAATTTGGGGGGGACTCAAGAGACCCAGTACTTC; CDR3 protein: CASRNLGGTQETQYF
clone size: once; V gene: TRBV4-3; D gene: -; J gene: TRBJ2-7; CDR3 DNA: TGCGCCAGCAGCCAAGCGGCGACAGGAAAGAATAAAATCTCCTACGAGCAGTACTTC; CDR3 protein: CASSQAATGKNKISYEQYF
clone size: -; V gene: TRBV7-6; D gene: -; J gene: TRBJ2-7; CDR3 DNA: TGTGCCAGCAGCTTAGGTGGGGGAGGGGGCTACGAGCAGTACTTC; CDR3 protein: CASSLGGGGGYEQYF
clone size: -; V gene: TRBV3-1/TRBV3-2; D gene: -; J gene: TRBJ2-1; CDR3 DNA: TGTGCCAGCAGCCTCGGGACAACTAATTACAATGAGCAGTTCTTC; CDR3 protein: CASSLGTTNYNEQFF
clone size: -; V gene: TRBV7-2; D gene: TRBD1; J gene: TRBJ1-2; CDR3 DNA: TGTGCCAGCAGTCGACAGGGGGTGAGCTATGGCTACACCTTC; CDR3 protein: CASSRQGVSYGYTF
clone size: -; V gene: TRBV10-1; D gene: TRBD1; J gene: TRBJ2-4; CDR3 DNA: TGCGCCAGCAGCGTAGGACAGGGTAGATACATTCAGTACTTC; CDR3 protein: CASSVGQGRYIQYF
clone size: -; V gene: TRBV9; D gene: -; J gene: TRBJ1-1; CDR3 DNA: TGTGCCAGCAGCGTTGAGCGGAACACTGAAGCTTTCTTT; CDR3 protein: CASSVERNTEAFF
clone size: -; V gene: TRBV4-1; D gene: -; J gene: TRBJ2-7; CDR3 DNA: TGCGCCAGCAGTCAAAAAGGACCCGTCGGGAACTACGAGCAGTACTTC; CDR3 protein: CASSQKGPVGNYEQYF
clone size: -; V gene: TRBV19; D gene: TRBD2; J gene: TRBJ2-1; CDR3 DNA: TGTGCCAGTAGTATAACTAGCGGGGGGTTTCAGCAGTTCTTC; CDR3 protein: CASSITSGGFQQFF
clone size: -; V gene: TRBV7-9; D gene: -; J gene: TRBJ1-4; CDR3 DNA: TGTGCCAGCAGCTCCCTGGAGGCAACTAATGAAAAACTGTTTTTT; CDR3 protein: CASSSLEATNEKLFF
clone size: once; V gene: TRBV7-9; D gene: TRBD2; J gene: TRBJ2-5; CDR3 DNA: TGTGCCAGCACCTTGGGGACTAGCCCCCAAGAGACCCAGTACTTC; CDR3 protein: CASTLGTSPQETQYF
clone size: few; V gene: TRBV9; D gene: -; J gene: TRBJ1-1; CDR3 DNA: TGTGCCAGCAGCATCTTTGGGGGGACTGAAGCTTTCTTT; CDR3 protein: CASSIFGGTEAFF
clone size: -; V gene: TRBV19; D gene: -; J gene: TRBJ1-2; CDR3 DNA: TGTGCCAGTAGTATGGCGGCCAACTATGGCTACACCTTC; CDR3 protein: CASSMAANYGYTF
clone size: -; V gene: TRBV4-2; D gene: -; J gene: TRBJ2-3; CDR3 DNA: TGTGCCAGCAGCCGCGGGGCAGGGTCCACAGATACGCAGTATTTT; CDR3 protein: CASSRGAGSTDTQYF
clone size: -; V gene: TRBV9; D gene: -; J gene: TRBJ2-4; CDR3 DNA: TGTGCCAGCAGCTATCGCGACGCCTCCCTAGGGGACAAAAACATTCAGTACTTC; CDR3 protein: CASSYRDASLGDKNIQYF
clone size: -; V gene: TRBV7-9; D gene: TRBD1; J gene: TRBJ1-4; CDR3 DNA: TGTGCCAGCAGACCACAGACAGGGCTCACTGAAAAACTGTTTTTT; CDR3 protein: CASRPQTGLTEKLFF
clone size: -; V gene: TRBV6-6; D gene: -; J gene: TRBJ2-3; CDR3 DNA: TGTGCCAGCAGGGTGAATAACGGGGAAGATACGCAGTATTTT; CDR3 protein: CASRVNNGEDTQYF
clone size: once; V gene: TRBV15; D gene: -; J gene: TRBJ1-4; CDR3 DNA: TGTGCCACCAGCAGAGATCGAAACCCTACAGGGTTATTTGCAAAACTGTTTTTT; CDR3 protein: CATSRDRNPTGLFAKLFF
clone size: -; V gene: TRBV4-1; D gene: -; J gene: TRBJ2-1; CDR3 DNA: TGCGCCAGCAGCCAAGAAGAAGATTACACTTGGGACTCCGTCTACAATGAGCAGTTCTTC; CDR3 protein: CASSQEEDYTWDSVYNEQFF
clone size: -; V gene: TRBV18; D gene: -; J gene: TRBJ1-6; CDR3 DNA: TGTGCCAGCTCCCCAGGGGCCAGTTCACCCCTCCACTTT; CDR3 protein: CASSPGASSPLHF
clone size: -; V gene: TRBV7-8; D gene: -; J gene: TRBJ1-1; CDR3 DNA: TGTGCCAGCAGCCGGCTTTTCGGCACTGAAGCTTTCTTT; CDR3 protein: CASSRLFGTEAFF
clone size: -; V gene: TRBV6-5; D gene: -; J gene: TRBJ2-7; CDR3 DNA: TGTGCCAGCAGGCCGACAGGTCCCTACGAGCAGTACTTC; CDR3 protein: CASRPTGPYEQYF
clone size: -; V gene: TRBV29-1; D gene: TRBD2; J gene: TRBJ2-5; CDR3 DNA: TGCAGCGCCGTCGGACTAGCGGGGTTCATTGAGACCCAGTACTTC; CDR3 protein: CSAVGLAGFIETQYF
clone size: once; V gene: TRBV14; D gene: -; J gene: TRBJ2-2; CDR3 DNA: TGTGCCAGCAGCCAAGGACTGGTTACCGGGGAGCTGTTTTTT; CDR3 protein: CASSQGLVTGELFF
clone size: once; V gene: TRBV28; D gene: TRBD1; J gene: TRBJ1-2; CDR3 DNA: TGTGCCAGCAGTTCTCGGGGACAGGGATCTAACTATGGCTACACCTTC; CDR3 protein: CASSSRGQGSNYGYTF
clone size: -; V gene: TRBV19; D gene: TRBD1; J gene: TRBJ2-7; CDR3 DNA: TGTGCCAGTAGCACCTTCGGGACAGGGGGATATGAGCAGTACTTC; CDR3 protein: CASSTFGTGGYEQYF
clone size: -; V gene: TRBV11-3; D gene: TRBD1; J gene: TRBJ2-7; CDR3 DNA: TGTGCCAGCAGCTTACTCGGACAGGGCTACGAGCAGTACTTC; CDR3 protein: CASSLLGQGYEQYF
clone size: -; V gene: TRBV4-2; D gene: TRBD1; J gene: TRBJ2-7; CDR3 DNA: TGTGCCAGCAGCCAAGTATTCGACAGGGGTACCGCGCAGTACTTC; CDR3 protein: CASSQVFDRGTAQYF
clone size: -; V gene: TRBV7-2; D gene: -; J gene: TRBJ2-4; CDR3 DNA: TGTGCCAGCACGCACGGCGGGGGCAGCTTAAAGTACTTC; CDR3 protein: CASTHGGGSLKYF
clone size: -; V gene: TRBV28; D gene: -; J gene: TRBJ2-1; CDR3 DNA: TGTGCCAGCAGCCCCATGTACAATGAGCAGTTCTTC; CDR3 protein: CASSPMYNEQFF
clone size: -; V gene: TRBV19; D gene: TRBD1; J gene: TRBJ1-4; CDR3 DNA: TGTGCCAGTAGTGGGGCTCCCGGGACAGCCTTTCTTTTT; CDR3 protein: CASSGAPGTAFLF
clone size: -; V gene: TRBV28; D gene: -; J gene: TRBJ1-2; CDR3 DNA: TGTGCCACCACACCCGGGGTCTATGGCTACACCTTC; CDR3 protein: CATTPGVYGYTF
clone size: few; V gene: TRBV28; D gene: TRBD1; J gene: TRBJ1-2; CDR3 DNA: TGTGCCAGCAGTTCCCCAGGGGGCGAGAACTATGGCTACACCTTC; CDR3 protein: CASSSPGGENYGYTF
clone size: -; V gene: TRBV9; D gene: TRBD2; J gene: TRBJ2-3; CDR3 DNA: TGTGCCAGCAGCGTAGGAGGTAGCGGGATTGCAGATACGCAGTATTTT; CDR3 protein: CASSVGGSGIADTQYF
clone size: -; V gene: TRBV19; D gene: -; J gene: TRBJ2-7; CDR3 DNA: TGTGCCAGTAGCAGGGGCAGGGGCTACGAGCAGTACTTC; CDR3 protein: CASSRGRGYEQYF
clone size: -; V gene: TRBV11-3; D gene: -; J gene: TRBJ2-5; CDR3 DNA: TGTGCCAGCAGTGAACTACAAGAGACCCAGTACTTC; CDR3 protein: CASSELQETQYF
clone size: -; V gene: TRBV2; D gene: -; J gene: TRBJ2-3; CDR3 DNA: TGTGCCAGCAGTGAAGTTGGGGGCTACACAGATACGCAGTATTTT; CDR3 protein: CASSEVGGYTDTQYF
clone size: -; V gene: TRBV9; D gene: TRBD2; J gene: TRBJ2-1; CDR3 DNA: TGTGCCAGCAGCGTAACGAACGGGTTAGCACGGGGAGGGTACAATGAGCAGTTCTTC; CDR3 protein: CASSVTNGLARGGYNEQFF
clone size: -; V gene: TRBV19; D gene: TRBD2; J gene: TRBJ2-3; CDR3 DNA: TGTGCCAGTAGTAGACAGGGGGCGATGCCGGGACTAGCGGGAGGGCCGACAGATACGCAGTATTTT; CDR3 protein: CASSRQGAMPGLAGGPTDTQYF
clone size: -; V gene: TRBV7-9; D gene: TRBD1; J gene: TRBJ2-3; CDR3 DNA: TGTGCCAGCAGCACCGGACAGGGGGCGACAGATACGCAGTATTTT; CDR3 protein: CASSTGQGATDTQYF
clone size: medium-sized; V gene: TRBV9; D gene: -; J gene: TRBJ1-1; CDR3 DNA: TGTGCCAGCAGCGTAGGTGCAGGGGCAAGGACTGAAGCTTTCTTT; CDR3 protein: CASSVGAGARTEAFF
clone size: once; V gene: TRBV2; D gene: -; J gene: TRBJ1-1; CDR3 DNA: TGTGCCAGCAGTGATTACGGTCCTAACACTGAAGCTTTCTTT; CDR3 protein: CASSDYGPNTEAFF
clone size: -; V gene: TRBV7-9; D gene: -; J gene: TRBJ2-1; CDR3 DNA: TGTGCCGGTGTTAGCTACAATTCTGACAATGAGCAGTTCTTC; CDR3 protein: CAGVSYNSDNEQFF
clone size: -; V gene: TRBV6-5; D gene: TRBD2; J gene: TRBJ2-1; CDR3 DNA: TGTGCCAGCAGGTTAGCGGGAGGGCCGAATGAGCAGTTCTTC; CDR3 protein: CASRLAGGPNEQFF
clone size: once; V gene: TRBV7-2; D gene: -; J gene: TRBJ1-2; CDR3 DNA: TGTGCCAGCAGCTTACAGAACAGCTATGGCTACACCTTC; CDR3 protein: CASSLQNSYGYTF
clone size: -; V gene: TRBV11-2; D gene: TRBD2; J gene: TRBJ2-1; CDR3 DNA: TGTGCCAGCAGCTTATATCGGGGGGGCAATGAGCAGTTCTTC; CDR3 protein: CASSLYRGGNEQFF
clone size: once; V gene: TRBV10-3; D gene: -; J gene: TRBJ2-1; CDR3 DNA: TGTGCCATCACCGAGCCCGGGTACAATGAGCAGTTCTTC; CDR3 protein: CAITEPGYNEQFF
clone size: -; V gene: TRBV6-1; D gene: -; J gene: TRBJ1-1; CDR3 DNA: TGTGCCAGCAGGGGAGTGGGCACTGAAGCTTTCTTT; CDR3 protein: CASRGVGTEAFF
clone size: -; V gene: TRBV4-1; D gene: -; J gene: TRBJ1-6; CDR3 DNA: TGCGCCAGCAGCCAAGACACAGCCTATAATTCACCCCTCCACTTT; CDR3 protein: CASSQDTAYNSPLHF